Below are 4 T cell receptor beta chains sequenced from a single sample in a study of T-cell reconstitution after alpha-beta-depleted transplantation in children. Unique molecular identifiers were used to barcode this TCRbeta library. TCRdb passed the PCR reads through MiXCR, listing each CDR3 protein once. The table shows about 640,000 distinct CDR3 sequences, with roughly 17% occurring only once. Material: PBMCs from the stem cell graft donor, obtained from the stem cell graft. All receptors derive from a human donor who donated a stem cell graft to a child with acute myeloid leukemia.

The chain uses TRBV5-1 and TRBJ2-2; the match to TRBD2 covers 7 bases. Unmatched junction bases numbered 3, after V lost 0 bases and J lost 1 base. The CDR3 is 16 residues long. Per the germline V gene, CDR1 is SGHRS and CDR2 is YFSETQ. This chain's CDR3 is CASSLELARNTGELFF. CDR3 nucleotide sequence: TGCGCCAGCAGCTTGGAACTAGCGAGGAACACCGGGGAGCTGTTTTTT.

This clonotype was counted a few times. This chain uses TRBV7-6 with TRBJ2-3; TRBD2 matches 9 bases. V was pared by 2 bases and J by 7 bases, with 7 bases of the junction left unmatched. Germline assignment: CDR1 SGHVS and CDR2 FNYEAQ. There are 15 residues in the CDR3. Here the CDR3 DNA reads TGTGCCAGCAGCTTATTAGGCGGGGGGGCAAATACGCAGTATTTT. Translating gives CASSLLGGGANTQYF. Complete variable domain (other parts from reference TRBV7-6 and TRBJ2-3): GAGVSQSPRYKVTKRGQDVALRCDPISGHVSLYWYRQALGQGPEFLTYFNYEAQQDKSGLPNDRFSAERPEGSISTLTIQRTEQRDSAMYRCASSLLGGGANTQYFGPGTRLTVL.

A word on this clonotype: This could be a read error, since a much larger clone is one nucleotide away. The rearrangement links TRBV29-1 to TRBJ1-2; D might be TRBD1 (5 bases). The germline V gene has CDR1 SQVTM and CDR2 ANQGSEA. The CDR3 extends over 12 amino acids. CDR3 protein: CSAGRGLDIVAF. The CDR3 DNA sequence: TGCAGCGCTGGACGGGGATTGGACATCGTCGCCTTC.

Here the CDR3 DNA reads TGTGCCAGCAGCTTAAAGGGCAGGGAGGTCTTATCAGGGCAGCCCCAGCATTTT. Amino acids: CASSLKGREVLSGQPQHF. The V gene is TRBV7-2, the J gene TRBJ1-5; TRBD1 might be the D (5 bases). Trimming took 2 bases from V and 7 from J, leaving 24 bases between them. This CDR3 spans 18 amino acids. Germline values: CDR1 SGHTA, CDR2 FQGNSA.